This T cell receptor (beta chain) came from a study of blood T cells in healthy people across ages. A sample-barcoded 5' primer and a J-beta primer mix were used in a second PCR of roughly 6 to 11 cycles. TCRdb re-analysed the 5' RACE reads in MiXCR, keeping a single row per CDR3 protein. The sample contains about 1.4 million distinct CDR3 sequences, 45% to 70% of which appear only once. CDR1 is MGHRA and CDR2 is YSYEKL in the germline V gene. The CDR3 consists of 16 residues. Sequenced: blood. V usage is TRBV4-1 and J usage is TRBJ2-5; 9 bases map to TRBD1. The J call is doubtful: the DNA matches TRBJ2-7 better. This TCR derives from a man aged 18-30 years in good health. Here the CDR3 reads CASSQKEGQGMYEQYF. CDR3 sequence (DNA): TGCGCCAGCAGCCAAAAAGAGGGACAGGGTATGTACGAGCAGTACTTC.